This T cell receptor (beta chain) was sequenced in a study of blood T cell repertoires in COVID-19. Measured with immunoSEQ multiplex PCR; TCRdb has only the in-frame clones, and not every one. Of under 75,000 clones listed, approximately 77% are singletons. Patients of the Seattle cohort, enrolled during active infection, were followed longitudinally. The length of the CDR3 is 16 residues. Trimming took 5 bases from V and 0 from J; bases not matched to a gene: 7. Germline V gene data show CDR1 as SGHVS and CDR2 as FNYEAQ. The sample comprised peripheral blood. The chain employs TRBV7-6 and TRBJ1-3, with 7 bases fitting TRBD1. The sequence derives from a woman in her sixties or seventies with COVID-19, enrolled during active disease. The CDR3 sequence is CASSRGQSSSGNTIYF. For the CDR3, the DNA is TGTGCCAGCAGCAGGGGACAGTCCAGCTCTGGAAACACCATATATTTT.